Listed here are 15 T cell receptor beta chains from one sample, sequenced in a study of Tregs in tolerant kidney transplant recipients. The protocol was immunoSEQ multiplex PCR, while the TCRdb copy is restricted to in-frame clones and leaves out a portion. The sample records about 68,000 clones, roughly 84% being singletons. The specimen sequenced was CD4+ T cells from blood. These receptors all come from a human donor in good health.

The genes are TRBV6-5 and TRBJ2-5; 8 bases are shared with TRBD2. This CDR3 contains 14 residues. The J segment lost 5 bases and the V segment lost 4 bases, leaving 6 bases of the junction unmatched. Per the germline V gene, CDR1 is MNHEY and CDR2 is SVGAGI. CDR3 DNA sequence: TGTGCCAGCAGTTTGCTAGCGGGCGGGGAGACCCAGTACTTC. Amino acids: CASSLLAGGETQYF.

This chain's CDR3 is CAWTKKRDQPQHF. Written as DNA, the CDR3 is TGTGCCTGGACCAAGAAACGGGATCAGCCCCAGCATTTT. The chain links TRBV30 to TRBJ1-5; D gene unclear. V lost 4 bases, J lost 5 bases, and 12 bases lay in between. The CDR3 has 13 residues. Germline CDR1 reads GTSNPN; CDR2 reads SVGIG (reference sequence).

The rearrangement links TRBV27 to TRBJ2-7, with a weak D call TRBD2 (5 bases). The CDR3 has 15 residues. Germline CDR1 and CDR2: MNHEY and SMNVEV (reference sequence). Trimming left V 2 bases short and J 0 bases short, with 11 bases between. As DNA, the CDR3 is TGTGCCAGCAGTTTAGCAGGACTGGGCTCCTACGAGCAGTACTTC. This encodes CASSLAGLGSYEQYF.

V is TRBV27 and J is TRBJ1-5, with D tentatively TRBD1 (5 bases). CDR1 is MNHEY, CDR2 SMNVEV, per germline (reference sequence). V was trimmed by 3 bases and J by 1 base, leaving 7 bases between them. CDR3 length: 14 amino acids. In DNA, the CDR3 is TGTGCCAGCAGTTTGGGACGGAGCAATCAGCCCCAGCATTTT. Translating gives CASSLGRSNQPQHF.

This sequence joins TRBV4-1 and TRBJ2-7, with D possibly being TRBD1 or TRBD2 (5 bases each). Germline loops: CDR1 MGHRA, CDR2 YSYEKL. The CDR3 extends over 15 amino acids. The V and J ends lost 3 bases and 3 bases respectively, with 15 bases between them. This CDR3 is CASSHLRGPYYEQYF. In DNA form, the CDR3 reads TGCGCCAGCAGCCATTTACGGGGACCATACTACGAGCAGTACTTC.

The genes are TRBV19 and TRBJ2-2; 8 positions match TRBD1. V shed 3 bases, J shed 2 bases, and the junction held 2 bases outside the gene matches. Germline assignment: CDR1 LNHDA and CDR2 SQIVND (reference sequence). CDR3 length: 15 residues. CDR3 sequence: CASSIGTGNTGELFF. The CDR3 DNA reads as TGTGCCAGTAGTATTGGGACAGGCAACACCGGGGAGCTGTTTTTT.

This clone was picked up one time. The chain has TRBV5-4 and TRBJ2-1; D call uncertain. V lost 0 bases and J 9 bases, leaving 10 bases between the germline ends. The CDR3 totals 13 residues. Per the germline V gene, CDR1 is SGHNT and CDR2 is YYREEE (reference sequence). CDR3 DNA sequence: TGTGCCAGCAGCTTGGTGGGTGTAGCTGAGCAGTTCTTC. Residues: CASSLVGVAEQFF.

This rearrangement joins TRBV7-2 to TRBJ2-7; 13 bases align to TRBD2. V shed 5 bases and J 2 bases; nucleotides not matched to a gene: 6. Germline CDR1 and CDR2: SGHTA and FQGNSA. This CDR3 region has 16 residues. DNA of the CDR3: TGTGCCAGCAGCCCAATGGGGACTAGCGGGACCTACGAGCAGTACTTC. It translates to CASSPMGTSGTYEQYF.

This sequence joins TRBV6-6 and TRBJ2-1, with D possibly TRBD2 on 6 matching bases. Germline assignment: CDR1 MNHNY and CDR2 SVGAGI (reference sequence). The V gene lost 5 bases and the J gene lost 2 bases, with 13 bases spanning the gap. The CDR3 spans 15 residues. The chain's CDR3 is CASSPRTTTYNEQFF. The CDR3 DNA reads TGTGCCAGCAGTCCCCGGACTACCACCTACAATGAGCAGTTCTTC.

This rearrangement joins TRBV18 to TRBJ2-7; 7 bases align to TRBD2. The CDR3 has 16 residues. The germline CDR1 and CDR2 sequences are KGHSH and LQKENI. Losses at the gene ends were 3 bases for V and 0 bases for J; bases not matched to a gene: 8. DNA of the CDR3: TGTGCCAGCTCACCCTTGGGGGGGGGTAGCTCCTACGAGCAGTACTTC. It encodes CASSPLGGGSSYEQYF.

This clone was counted only a few times. The V call is TRBV18, the J call TRBJ2-1; 14 nucleotides agree with TRBD2. This CDR3 region has 15 residues. V lost 4 bases, J lost 10 bases, and 6 bases stayed unmatched. Germline V CDR1 and CDR2: KGHSH, LQKENI. CDR3 region: CASSRGLAGVGEQFF. DNA of the CDR3: TGTGCCAGCTCACGGGGACTAGCGGGAGTTGGGGAGCAGTTCTTC.

This rearrangement joins TRBV15 to TRBJ2-5; perhaps D is TRBD1 or TRBD2 (6 bases each). The germline gives CDR1 LNHNV, CDR2 YYDKDF (reference sequence). Trimming pared 6 bases from V and 6 bases from J, leaving 14 bases between. CDR3 length: 13 amino acids. Here the CDR3 DNA reads TGTGCCACCAGACCGCCCGGGGGCCAGACCCAGTACTTC. This translates into CATRPPGGQTQYF.

The chain recombines TRBV5-6 with TRBJ2-3, with D possibly TRBD2 on 5 matching bases. Between the trimmed V and J ends, which lost 5 bases and 7 bases, there was a span of 11 bases. Germline loops: CDR1 SGHDT, CDR2 YYEEEE. This CDR3 spans 12 amino acids. In DNA form, the CDR3 reads TGTGCCAGCAGTTTGTCGGGGAATACGCAGTATTTT. Its protein product is CASSLSGNTQYF.

The chain uses TRBV18 and TRBJ2-1; unclear D gene. V was pared by 4 bases and J by 4 bases, with 5 bases between. Germline-derived CDR1 and CDR2 are KGHSH and LQKENI. This CDR3 comprises 12 residues. The CDR3 nucleotides are TGTGCCAGCTCACTAGGTTACAATGAGCAGTTCTTC. Translating gives CASSLGYNEQFF.

V and J are TRBV30 and TRBJ2-2; possibly TRBD1 for D (5 bases). The V end lost 1 base, the J end lost 6 bases, and 15 bases lay between the germline ends. The V gene's germline CDR1 is GTSNPN and CDR2 SVGIG (reference sequence). This CDR3 comprises 15 residues. CDR3 nucleotide sequence: TGTGCCTGGAGTGGCGGCTTACAAGGGGCCGGGGAGCTGTTTTTT. It translates to CAWSGGLQGAGELFF.